This TCR beta chain comes out of a study of blood T cells in healthy people across ages. Germline V gene sequence: CDR1 KGHSH, CDR2 LQKENI. The CDR3 is 14 residues long. V was cut by 6 bases and J by 1 base, with 12 bases left in between. Together with a sample-barcoded 5' primer, a J-beta primer mix was included in a second PCR lasting roughly 6 to 12 cycles. TCRdb reprocessed the 5' RACE reads via MiXCR and lists one record per CDR3 protein. In the table there are under 1 million distinct CDR3 sequences, 40% to 50% of which are singletons. The sequence derives from a man aged 60-69 years in good health. This chain uses TRBV18 with TRBJ1-1; D perhaps matches TRBD1 (6 bases). Sequenced: blood. For the CDR3, the DNA is TGTGCCAGCTCGCCAACAGGGAAGAACACTGAAGCTTTCTTT. Amino acids: CASSPTGKNTEAFF.